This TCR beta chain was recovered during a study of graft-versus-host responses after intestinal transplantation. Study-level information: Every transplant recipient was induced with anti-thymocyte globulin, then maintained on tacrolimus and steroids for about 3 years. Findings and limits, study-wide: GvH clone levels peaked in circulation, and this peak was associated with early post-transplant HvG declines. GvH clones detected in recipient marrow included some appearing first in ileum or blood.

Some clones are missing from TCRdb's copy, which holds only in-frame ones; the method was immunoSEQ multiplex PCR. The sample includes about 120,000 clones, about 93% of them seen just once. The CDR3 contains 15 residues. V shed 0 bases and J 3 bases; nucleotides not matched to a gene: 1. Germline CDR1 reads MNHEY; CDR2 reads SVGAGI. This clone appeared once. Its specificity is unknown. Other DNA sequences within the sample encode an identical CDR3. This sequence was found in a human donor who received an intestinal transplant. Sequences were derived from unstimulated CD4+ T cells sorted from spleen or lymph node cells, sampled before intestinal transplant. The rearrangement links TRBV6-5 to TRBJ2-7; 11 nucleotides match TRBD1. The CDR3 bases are TGTGCCAGCAGTTACTCGGGGACAGGGGGCTACGAGCAGTACTTC. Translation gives CASSYSGTGGYEQYF.